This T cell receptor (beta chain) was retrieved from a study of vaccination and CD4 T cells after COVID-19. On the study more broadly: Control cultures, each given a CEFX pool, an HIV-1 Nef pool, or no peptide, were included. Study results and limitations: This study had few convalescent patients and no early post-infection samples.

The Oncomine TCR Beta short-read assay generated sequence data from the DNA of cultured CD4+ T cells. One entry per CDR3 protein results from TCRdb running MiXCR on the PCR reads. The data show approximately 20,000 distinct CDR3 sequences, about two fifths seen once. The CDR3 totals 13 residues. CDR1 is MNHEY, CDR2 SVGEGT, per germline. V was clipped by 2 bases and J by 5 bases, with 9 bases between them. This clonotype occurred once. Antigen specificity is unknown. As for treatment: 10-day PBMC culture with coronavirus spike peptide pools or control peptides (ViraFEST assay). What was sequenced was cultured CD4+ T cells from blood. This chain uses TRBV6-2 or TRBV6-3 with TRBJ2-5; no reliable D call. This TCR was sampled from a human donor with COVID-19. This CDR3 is CASSYGVIETQYF. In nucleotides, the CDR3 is TGTGCCAGCAGTTACGGGGTAATCGAGACCCAGTACTTC.